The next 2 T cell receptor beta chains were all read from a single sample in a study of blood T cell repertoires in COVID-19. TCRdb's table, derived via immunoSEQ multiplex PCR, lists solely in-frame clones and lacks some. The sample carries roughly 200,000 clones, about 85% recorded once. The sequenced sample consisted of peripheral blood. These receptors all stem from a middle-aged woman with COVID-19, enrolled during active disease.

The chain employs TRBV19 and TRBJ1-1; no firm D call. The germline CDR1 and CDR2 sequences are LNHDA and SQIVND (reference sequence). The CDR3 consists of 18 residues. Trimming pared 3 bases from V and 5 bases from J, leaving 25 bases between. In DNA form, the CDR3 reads TGTGCCAGTAGTATGGCCCTCGGGGTTGCCAAGTGGTATACTGAAGCTTTCTTT. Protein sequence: CASSMALGVAKWYTEAFF.

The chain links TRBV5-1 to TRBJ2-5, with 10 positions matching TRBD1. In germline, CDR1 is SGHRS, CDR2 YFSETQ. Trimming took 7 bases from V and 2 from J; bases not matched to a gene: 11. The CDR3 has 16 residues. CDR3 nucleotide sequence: TGCGCCAGCCGTTCCGGGACAGGGGCGATACAAGAGACCCAGTACTTC. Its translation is CASRSGTGAIQETQYF.